What follows are 11 T cell receptor beta chains derived from one specimen sequenced in a study of cytomegalovirus exposure and HLA in healthy donors (dated by TCRdb to the late 2010s). The protocol used for the library was the immunoSEQ multiplex PCR assay. For the multiplex PCR, a mixture combining 60 forward primers for TCR Vbeta segments and 13 reverse primers for TCR Jbeta segments was used. TCRdb obtained this table from immuneACCESS and retained in-frame rearrangements with V and J assigned. These tables miss some clones; where compared with another copy, unresolved V genes account for less than half of the shortfall, and the remainder is unexplained. In this sample the table shows about 130,000 clones, over 9.5% of which occur a single time. The ten largest clonotypes hold approximately 4.4% of the sample. The material sequenced was PBMCs. The receptors originated from a woman aged 18-29 years in good health and CMV-seropositive.

V and J are TRBV19 and TRBJ2-2; the D is unclear. The CDR3 runs 13 residues. CDR1 is LNHDA, CDR2 SQIVND, per germline (reference sequence). Between the trimmed V and J ends, which lost 3 bases and 7 bases, there was a span of 9 bases. CDR3 region: CASSISVVGELFF. The CDR3 bases are TGTGCCAGTAGTATCTCGGTCGTCGGGGAGCTGTTTTTT.

J is TRBJ2-4 and V is TRBV15; 13 bases match TRBD2. This CDR3 has 19 residues. Germline V gene sequence: CDR1 LNHNV, CDR2 YYDKDF (reference sequence). J was trimmed by 3 bases and V by 3 bases; bases with no gene match: 11. CDR3 sequence (DNA): TGTGCCACCAGCAGTAGGACTAGCGGGAGTAATAGAGACAAAAACATTCAGTACTTC. As protein: CATSSRTSGSNRDKNIQYF.

This chain connects TRBV6-4 to TRBJ2-3, with TRBD2 matching 10 bases. In germline, CDR1 is MRHNA, CDR2 SNTAGT. The V segment lost 5 bases and the J segment 1 base; nucleotides outside the gene matches: 0. There are 14 residues in the CDR3. The CDR3 bases are TGTGCCAGCAGTCTAGCGGGAGGCACAGATACGCAGTATTTT. As protein: CASSLAGGTDTQYF.

The chain joins TRBV28 to TRBJ2-3, with D possibly being TRBD2 (5 bases). V dropped 6 bases and J dropped 3 bases, with 7 bases sitting between them. The CDR3 covers 12 residues. Germline V gene sequence: CDR1 MDHEN, CDR2 SYDVKM. The CDR3 region is CASREETDTQYF. CDR3 bases: TGTGCCAGCAGGGAGGAGACAGATACGCAGTATTTT.

The V gene is TRBV28, the J gene TRBJ2-7, with a possible D match to TRBD2 (5 bases). Germline V gene sequence: CDR1 MDHEN, CDR2 SYDVKM. Trimming took 6 bases from V and 3 from J, leaving 9 bases between them. This CDR3 is 12 amino acids long. The CDR3 sequence: CASRGGSYEQYF. The CDR3 region has the DNA TGTGCCAGCAGGGGTGGGAGCTACGAGCAGTACTTC.

There are a few counts of this clone. Other nucleotide sequences from this sample produce the same CDR3. CDR3 residues: CSVVTGSGEQYF. The CDR3, as DNA: TGCAGCGTGGTTACAGGGTCTGGCGAGCAGTACTTC. The chain employs TRBV29-1 and TRBJ2-7, with D maybe TRBD1 (6 bases). This CDR3 has 12 residues. The germline gives CDR1 SQVTM, CDR2 ANQGSEA. With 6 bases removed from V and 6 bases from J, the gap between germline ends came to 15 bases.

This clone was counted between two and nine times. V and J are TRBV14 and TRBJ1-1; D uncertain. The V gene lost 7 bases and the J gene lost 1 base, with 10 bases spanning the gap. Germline V gives CDR1 SGHDN, CDR2 FVKESK. The CDR3 consists of 13 residues. CDR3 coding DNA: TGTGCCAGCAACCGCCCAGGGAACACTGAAGCTTTCTTT. It yields the protein CASNRPGNTEAFF.

This clone was detected only a few times. The V call is TRBV19, the J call TRBJ1-2, with TRBD1 as a possible D gene (5 bases). Germline V gives CDR1 LNHDA, CDR2 SQIVND (reference sequence). V was shortened by 7 bases and J by 4 bases, with 19 bases between the two germline ends. This CDR3 spans 15 amino acids. The CDR3 region is CASTHRGRVGYGYTF. The DNA of the CDR3 is TGTGCCAGTACCCACAGAGGCAGGGTCGGCTATGGCTACACCTTC.

The rearrangement uses TRBV5-1 and TRBJ2-7; D is ambiguous. Trimming stripped 4 bases from V and 3 bases from J, with 11 bases between. Germline CDR1 reads SGHRS; CDR2 reads YFSETQ. This CDR3 has 13 residues. The DNA of the CDR3 is TGCGCCAGCAGCCTGATGGAGCACTACGAGCAGTACTTC. It codes for CASSLMEHYEQYF.

The chain joins TRBV6-1 to TRBJ1-5, with 8 bases identical to TRBD1. The CDR3 has 17 amino acids. The junction had 7 bases not matched to a gene; V was cut back by 1 base and J by 2 bases. The germline V gene encodes CDR1 MNHNS and CDR2 SASEGT. The CDR3 DNA sequence: TGTGCCAGCAGTGAAGAGACAGGGGTTTTGGGCAATCAGCCCCAGCATTTT. Encoded protein: CASSEETGVLGNQPQHF.

The chain joins TRBV10-1 to TRBJ2-1; TRBD1 matches at 7 bases. Germline CDR1 WNHNN, CDR2 SYGVQD (reference sequence). There are 17 residues in the CDR3. Trimming removed 5 bases from V and 0 bases from J; junction bases left unmatched: 10. The DNA of the CDR3 is TGCGCCAGCAGTCCCTTTACAGGGGTGAGCTCCTACAATGAGCAGTTCTTC. Translation: CASSPFTGVSSYNEQFF.